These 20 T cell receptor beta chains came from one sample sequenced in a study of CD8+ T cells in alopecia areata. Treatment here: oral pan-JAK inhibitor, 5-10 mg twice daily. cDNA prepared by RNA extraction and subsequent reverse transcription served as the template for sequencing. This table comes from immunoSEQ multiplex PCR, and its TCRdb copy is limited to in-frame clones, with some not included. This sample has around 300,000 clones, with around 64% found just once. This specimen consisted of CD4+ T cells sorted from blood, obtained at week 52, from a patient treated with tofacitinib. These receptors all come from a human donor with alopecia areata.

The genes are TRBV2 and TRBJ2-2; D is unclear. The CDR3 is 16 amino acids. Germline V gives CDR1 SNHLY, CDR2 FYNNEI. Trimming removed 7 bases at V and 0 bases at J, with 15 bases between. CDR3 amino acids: CASTDIRIPNTGELFF. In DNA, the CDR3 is TGTGCCAGCACCGACATACGGATACCGAACACCGGGGAGCTGTTTTTT. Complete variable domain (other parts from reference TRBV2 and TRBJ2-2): EPEVTQTPSHQVTQMGQEVILRCVPISNHLYFYWYRQILGQKVEFLVSFYNNEISEKSEIFDDQFSVERPDGSNFTLKIRSTKLEDSAMYFCASTDIRIPNTGELFFGEGSRLTVL.

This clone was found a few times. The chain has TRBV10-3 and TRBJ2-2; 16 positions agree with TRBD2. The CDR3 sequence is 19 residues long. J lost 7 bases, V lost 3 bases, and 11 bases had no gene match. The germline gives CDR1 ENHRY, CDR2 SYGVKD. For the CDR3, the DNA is TGTGCCATCAGTGACCCCGGGACTAGCGGGGGGGTGATCTACGGGGAGCTGTTTTTT. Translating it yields CAISDPGTSGGVIYGELFF.

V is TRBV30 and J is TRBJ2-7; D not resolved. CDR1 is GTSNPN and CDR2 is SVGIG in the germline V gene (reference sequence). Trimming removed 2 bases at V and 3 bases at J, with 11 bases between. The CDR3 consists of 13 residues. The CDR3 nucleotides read TGTGCCTGGAGTCATCTCGGCCGCTACGAGCAGTACTTC. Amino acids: CAWSHLGRYEQYF.

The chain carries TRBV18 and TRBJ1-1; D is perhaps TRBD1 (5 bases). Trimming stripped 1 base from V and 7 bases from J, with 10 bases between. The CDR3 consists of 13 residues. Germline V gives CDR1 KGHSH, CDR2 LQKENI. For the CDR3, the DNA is TGTGCCAGCTCACCACGCGCGACAGATGAAGCTTTCTTT. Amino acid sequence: CASSPRATDEAFF.

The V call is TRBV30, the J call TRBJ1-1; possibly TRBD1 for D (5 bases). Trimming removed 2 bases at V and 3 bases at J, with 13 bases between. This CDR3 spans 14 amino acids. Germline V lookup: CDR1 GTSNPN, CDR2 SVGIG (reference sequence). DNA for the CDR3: TGTGCCTGGAGTACGGACGGGACGCACACTGAAGCTTTCTTT. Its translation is CAWSTDGTHTEAFF. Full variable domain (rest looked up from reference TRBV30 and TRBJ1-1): SQTIHQWPATLVQPVGSPLSLECTVEGTSNPNLYWYRQAAGRGLQLLFYSVGIGQISSEVPQNLSASRPQDRQFILSSKKLLLSDSGFYLCAWSTDGTHTEAFFGQGTRLTVV.

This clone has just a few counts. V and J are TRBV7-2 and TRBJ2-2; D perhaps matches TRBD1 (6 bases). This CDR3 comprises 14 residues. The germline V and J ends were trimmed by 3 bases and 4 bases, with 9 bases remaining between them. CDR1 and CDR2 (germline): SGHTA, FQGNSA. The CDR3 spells CASSFTGTTGELFF. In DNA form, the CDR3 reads TGTGCCAGCAGCTTTACAGGGACCACCGGGGAGCTGTTTTTT.

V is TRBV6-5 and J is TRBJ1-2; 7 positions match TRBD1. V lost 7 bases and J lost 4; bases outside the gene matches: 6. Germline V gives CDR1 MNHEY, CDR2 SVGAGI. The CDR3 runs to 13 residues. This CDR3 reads CASTQAGGYGYTF. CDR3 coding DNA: TGTGCCAGCACTCAAGCAGGGGGCTATGGCTACACCTTC.

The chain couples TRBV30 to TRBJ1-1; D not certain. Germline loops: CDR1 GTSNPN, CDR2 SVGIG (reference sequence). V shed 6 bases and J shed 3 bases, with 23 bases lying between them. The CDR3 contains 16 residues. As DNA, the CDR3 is TGTGCCTGTTCCTTTCGCGCAGGCCTCCTGGACACTGAAGCTTTCTTT. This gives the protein CACSFRAGLLDTEAFF.

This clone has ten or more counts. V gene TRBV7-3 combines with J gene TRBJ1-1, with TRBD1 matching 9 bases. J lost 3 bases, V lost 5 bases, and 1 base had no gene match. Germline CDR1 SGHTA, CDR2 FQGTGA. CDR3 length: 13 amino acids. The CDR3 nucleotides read TGTGCCAGCAGCCGGACAGGGGACACTGAAGCTTTCTTT. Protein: CASSRTGDTEAFF.

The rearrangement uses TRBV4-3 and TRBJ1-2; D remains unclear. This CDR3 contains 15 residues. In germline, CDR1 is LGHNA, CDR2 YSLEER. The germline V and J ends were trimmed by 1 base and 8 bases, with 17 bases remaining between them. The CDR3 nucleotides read TGCGCCAGCAGCCAAGTGATCCCTTCTGTTCGGGGCTACACCTTC. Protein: CASSQVIPSVRGYTF.

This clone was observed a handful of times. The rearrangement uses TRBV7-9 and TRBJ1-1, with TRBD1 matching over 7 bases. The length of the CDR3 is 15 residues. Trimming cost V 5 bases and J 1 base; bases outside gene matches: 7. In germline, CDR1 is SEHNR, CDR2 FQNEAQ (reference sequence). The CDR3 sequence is CASSTRQGKNTEAFF. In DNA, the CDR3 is TGTGCCAGCAGCACCCGACAGGGTAAGAACACTGAAGCTTTCTTT.

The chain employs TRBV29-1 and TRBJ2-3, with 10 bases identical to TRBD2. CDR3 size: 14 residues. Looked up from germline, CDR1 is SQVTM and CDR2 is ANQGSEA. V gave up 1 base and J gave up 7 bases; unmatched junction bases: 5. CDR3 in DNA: TGCAGCGTTGAAGGGGGACTAGCGCCAAATACGCAGTATTTT. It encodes CSVEGGLAPNTQYF.

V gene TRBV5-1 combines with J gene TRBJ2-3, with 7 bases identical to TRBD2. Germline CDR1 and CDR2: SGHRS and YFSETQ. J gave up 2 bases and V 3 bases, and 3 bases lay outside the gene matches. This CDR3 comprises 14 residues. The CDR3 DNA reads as TGCGCCAGCAGCTCGGGGGGTTTCACAGATACGCAGTATTTT. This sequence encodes CASSSGGFTDTQYF.

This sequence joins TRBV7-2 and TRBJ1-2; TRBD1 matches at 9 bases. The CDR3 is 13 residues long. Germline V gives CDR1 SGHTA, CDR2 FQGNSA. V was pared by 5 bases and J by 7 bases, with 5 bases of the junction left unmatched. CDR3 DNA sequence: TGTGCCAGCAGCGGACAGGGGTTATTTGGCTACACCTTC. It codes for CASSGQGLFGYTF.

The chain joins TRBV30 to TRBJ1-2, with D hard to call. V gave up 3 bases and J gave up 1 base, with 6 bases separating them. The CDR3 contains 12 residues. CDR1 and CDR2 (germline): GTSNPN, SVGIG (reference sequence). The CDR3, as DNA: TGTGCCTGGAGAAGGCATAACTATGGCTACACCTTC. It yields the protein CAWRRHNYGYTF.

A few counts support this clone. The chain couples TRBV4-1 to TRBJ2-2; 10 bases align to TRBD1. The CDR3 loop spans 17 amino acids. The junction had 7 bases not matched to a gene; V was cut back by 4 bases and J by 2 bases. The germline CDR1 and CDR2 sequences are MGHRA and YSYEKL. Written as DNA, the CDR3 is TGCGCCAGCAGCCGATCCCGGGACAGGGGTAACACCGGGGAGCTGTTTTTT. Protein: CASSRSRDRGNTGELFF.

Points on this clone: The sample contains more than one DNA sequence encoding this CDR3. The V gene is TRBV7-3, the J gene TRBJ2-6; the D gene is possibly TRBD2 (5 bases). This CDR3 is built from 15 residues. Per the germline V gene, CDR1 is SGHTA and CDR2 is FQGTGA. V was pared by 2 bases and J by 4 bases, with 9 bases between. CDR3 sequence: CASSLVGSGANVLTF. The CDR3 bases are TGTGCCAGCAGCTTAGTAGGGAGCGGGGCCAACGTCCTGACTTTC.

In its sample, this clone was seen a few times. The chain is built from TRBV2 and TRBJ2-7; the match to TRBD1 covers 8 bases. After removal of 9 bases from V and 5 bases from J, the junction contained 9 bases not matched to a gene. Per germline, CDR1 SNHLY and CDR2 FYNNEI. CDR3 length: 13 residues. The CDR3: CASDRGVTDEQYF. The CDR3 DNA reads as TGTGCCAGTGACAGGGGAGTCACGGACGAGCAGTACTTC.

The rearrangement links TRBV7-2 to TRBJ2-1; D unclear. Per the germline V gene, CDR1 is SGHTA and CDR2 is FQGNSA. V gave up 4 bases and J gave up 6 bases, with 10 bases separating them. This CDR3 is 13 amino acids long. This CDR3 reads CASSYLGPNEQFF. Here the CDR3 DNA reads TGTGCCAGCAGCTACCTCGGGCCCAATGAGCAGTTCTTC.

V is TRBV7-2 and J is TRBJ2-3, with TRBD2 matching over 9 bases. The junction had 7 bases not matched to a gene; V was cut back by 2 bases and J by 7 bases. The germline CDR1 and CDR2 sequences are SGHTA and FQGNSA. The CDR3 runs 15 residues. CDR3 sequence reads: CASSLLAGHVNTQYF. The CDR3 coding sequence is TGTGCCAGCAGCTTACTAGCGGGGCATGTGAATACGCAGTATTTT.